Below, 27 T cell receptor beta chains from the same sample are listed, as sequenced in a study of PD-L1 blockade in urothelial cancer. Documented time point: peripheral blood 6 weeks after treatment start. The assay was immunoSEQ multiplex PCR, and TCRdb's table has in-frame clones only and misses some. The sample holds some 110,000 clones; about 89% are singletons and the top ten take around 1.7%. The source material was PBMCs, sampled around atezolizumab (anti-PD-L1) treatment. All receptors come from a man aged 60 to 75 with urothelial cancer.

The rearrangement uses TRBV6-4 and TRBJ1-2, with D possibly being TRBD1 (6 bases). There are 15 residues in the CDR3. The ends were cut back, 6 bases at V and 4 bases at J, with 18 bases in the middle. Germline V gene sequence: CDR1 MRHNA, CDR2 SNTAGT. CDR3 coding DNA: TGTGCCAGCAGCGTCTGGGCAGGGGCGCGCTATGGCTACACCTTC. It translates to CASSVWAGARYGYTF.

The rearrangement joins TRBV28 to TRBJ2-3, with 14 bases that match TRBD2. Per the germline V gene, CDR1 is MDHEN and CDR2 is SYDVKM. The V gene end was trimmed by 8 bases and the J gene end by 3 bases; junction bases not matched to a gene: 7. This CDR3 region has 16 residues. The CDR3 here is CASCSGLAGVTDTQYF. The CDR3 nucleotides are TGTGCCAGCTGCTCGGGACTAGCGGGAGTAACAGATACGCAGTATTTT.

This rearrangement joins TRBV10-2 to TRBJ2-7, with D perhaps matching TRBD2 (6 bases). CDR1 and CDR2 from the germline V gene are WSHSY and SAAADI. Trimming left V 2 bases short and J 5 bases short, with 13 bases between. The length of the CDR3 is 14 residues. CDR3 DNA sequence: TGCGCCAGCAGTGAGCGGGGAAGGGAGGACGAGCAGTACTTC. Residues: CASSERGREDEQYF.

The rearrangement links TRBV6-5 to TRBJ1-1; 10 nucleotides align to TRBD1. This CDR3 is 14 amino acids long. The germline CDR1 and CDR2 sequences are MNHEY and SVGAGI. The ends lost 7 bases at V and 5 bases at J; junction bases unmatched: 7. CDR3 coding DNA: TGTGCCAGCAAGACGACAGGGGGCGAGACTGAAGCTTTCTTT. Its translation: CASKTTGGETEAFF.

This rearrangement joins TRBV19 to TRBJ2-2; no firm D call. V gave up 3 bases and J gave up 7 bases, with 12 bases separating them. From germline, CDR1 is LNHDA and CDR2 SQIVND (reference sequence). The CDR3 runs to 14 residues. The CDR3 sequence is CASSINLFGGELFF. The CDR3 DNA reads as TGTGCCAGTAGTATCAACCTTTTCGGCGGGGAGCTGTTTTTT.

The rearrangement uses TRBV7-2 and TRBJ2-1; D gene ambiguous. This CDR3 contains 13 residues. Trimming removed 5 bases from V and 6 bases from J, with 11 bases in between. Germline V CDR1 and CDR2: SGHTA, FQGNSA. Written as DNA, the CDR3 is TGTGCCAGCAGCCCCCGACACATCAATGAGCAGTTCTTC. It yields the protein CASSPRHINEQFF.

The V and J genes are TRBV2 and TRBJ2-1; no firm D call. The CDR3 extends over 17 amino acids. Germline-derived CDR1 and CDR2 are SNHLY and FYNNEI. Trimming took 2 bases from V and 3 from J, leaving 17 bases between them. The CDR3 region is CASSESVVEPIYNEQFF. The CDR3 DNA sequence: TGTGCCAGCAGTGAAAGTGTGGTTGAGCCGATCTACAATGAGCAGTTCTTC.

The chain joins TRBV9 to TRBJ1-2; D possibly corresponds to TRBD1 (6 bases). Germline V gives CDR1 SGDLS, CDR2 YYNGEE. This CDR3 comprises 15 residues. The V gene lost 3 bases and the J gene lost 4 bases, with 16 bases spanning the gap. As DNA, the CDR3 is TGTGCCAGCAGCGAGGGGGACACGGGGGGCTATGGCTACACCTTC. The encoded protein is CASSEGDTGGYGYTF.

This chain joins TRBV30 and TRBJ1-3; 7 bases line up with TRBD1. Losses at the gene ends were 3 bases for V and 0 bases for J; bases not matched to a gene: 5. The CDR3 length is 15 residues. From germline, CDR1 is GTSNPN and CDR2 SVGIG (reference sequence). CDR3 amino acids: CAWSPGTASGNTIYF. The CDR3 DNA reads TGTGCCTGGAGCCCTGGGACAGCCTCTGGAAACACCATATATTTT.

The CDR3 nucleotides are TGTGCCAGCAGTTCTCCGTACGAGCAGTACTTC. It specifies CASSSPYEQYF. The J gene is TRBJ2-7, the V gene TRBV27; D unclear. Germline V lookup: CDR1 MNHEY, CDR2 SMNVEV (reference sequence). The CDR3 is made up of 11 amino acids. Between the trimmed V and J ends, which lost 4 bases and 4 bases, there was a span of 5 bases.

This CDR3 is CASSTGGEYGYTF. CDR3 nucleotides: TGTGCCAGTTCGACAGGGGGAGAGTATGGCTACACCTTC. V and J are TRBV5-4 and TRBJ1-2; 9 nucleotides agree with TRBD1. J gave up 5 bases and V 8 bases, and 7 bases lay outside the gene matches. The CDR3 runs 13 residues. The V gene's germline CDR1 is SGHNT and CDR2 YYREEE (reference sequence).

This chain joins TRBV28 and TRBJ1-5; D call uncertain. V lost 7 bases, J lost 2 bases, and 21 bases lay in between. This CDR3 is built from 17 residues. CDR1 is MDHEN and CDR2 is SYDVKM in the germline V gene. In nucleotides, the CDR3 is TGTGCCAGCACCCTGAGGAGGTCCCGCGGCGGCAATCAGCCCCAGCATTTT. It specifies CASTLRRSRGGNQPQHF.

The chain employs TRBV6-5 and TRBJ1-3; D may be TRBD1 (6 bases). CDR1 is MNHEY, CDR2 SVGAGI, per germline. Trimming left V 7 bases short and J 2 bases short, with 12 bases between. The CDR3 length is 14 residues. As DNA, the CDR3 is TGTGCCAGCACCCACGAGGGGGCTGGAAACACCATATATTTT. Translation gives CASTHEGAGNTIYF.

J is TRBJ1-1 and V is TRBV28, with a tentative D call TRBD1 (5 bases). This CDR3 contains 11 residues. Trimming removed 6 bases at V and 10 bases at J, with 12 bases between. Germline V gene data show CDR1 as MDHEN and CDR2 as SYDVKM. CDR3 sequence: CASRTPQGAFF. CDR3 nucleotides: TGTGCCAGCAGGACCCCTCAGGGAGCTTTCTTT.

V and J are TRBV7-2 and TRBJ2-5; D gene uncertain. Germline V gene sequence: CDR1 SGHTA, CDR2 FQGNSA. The V and J ends lost 1 base and 3 bases respectively, with 6 bases between them. There are 13 residues in the CDR3. Here the CDR3 DNA reads TGTGCCAGCAGCTTAGACAGCAAAGAGACCCAGTACTTC. As protein: CASSLDSKETQYF.

The chain has TRBV2 and TRBJ1-3; 8 nucleotides align to TRBD1. The V gene end was trimmed by 7 bases and the J gene end by 0 bases; junction bases not matched to a gene: 8. Per the germline V gene, CDR1 is SNHLY and CDR2 is FYNNEI. This CDR3 is 16 amino acids long. CDR3 in DNA: TGTGCCAGCACCGGGACAGGCACGATCTCTGGAAACACCATATATTTT. Residues: CASTGTGTISGNTIYF.

The chain has TRBV6-1 and TRBJ1-4; 10 bases agree with TRBD1. V was clipped by 4 bases and J by 0 bases; unmatched bases: 8. CDR3 size: 18 residues. Germline values: CDR1 MNHNS, CDR2 SASEGT. The CDR3 protein is CASSGPGQGFATNEKLFF. The CDR3 region has the DNA TGTGCCAGCAGTGGCCCGGGACAGGGGTTCGCAACTAATGAAAAACTGTTTTTT.

V and J are TRBV10-2 and TRBJ2-1, with 13 bases matching TRBD2. This CDR3 region has 16 residues. From germline, CDR1 is WSHSY and CDR2 SAAADI. The V segment lost 4 bases and the J segment 9 bases; nucleotides outside the gene matches: 9. The CDR3 DNA reads as TGCGCCAGCAGTGTTACCGGGACTAGCGGGATTACTGAGCAGTTCTTC. Encoded protein: CASSVTGTSGITEQFF.

The chain has TRBV7-9 and TRBJ2-1, with TRBD2 matching over 8 bases. This CDR3 has 17 residues. Losses at the gene ends were 4 bases for V and 1 base for J; bases not matched to a gene: 9. The V gene's germline CDR1 is SEHNR and CDR2 FQNEAQ (reference sequence). The CDR3 here is CASSSVTSGVSYNEQFF. DNA of the CDR3: TGTGCCAGCAGCTCCGTTACTAGCGGTGTTTCCTACAATGAGCAGTTCTTC. Supplemented by reference TRBV7-9 and TRBJ2-1, the full variable domain reads DTGVSQNPRHKITKRGQNVTFRCDPISEHNRLYWYRQTLGQGPEFLTYFQNEAQLEKSRLLSDRFSAERPKGSFSTLEIQRTEQGDSAMYLCASSSVTSGVSYNEQFFGPGTRLTVL.

The chain combines TRBV7-2 with TRBJ1-3; TRBD1 agrees at 9 bases. The trim removed 6 bases at V and 6 bases at J, leaving 3 bases unmatched. This CDR3 is built from 13 residues. The germline CDR1 and CDR2 sequences are SGHTA and FQGNSA. CDR3: CASRKQGANTIYF. CDR3 nucleotides: TGTGCCAGCAGGAAACAGGGGGCAAACACCATATATTTT.

The chain recombines TRBV7-9 with TRBJ1-1; tentatively, D is TRBD1 (6 bases). CDR1 SEHNR and CDR2 FQNEAQ come from the germline V gene (reference sequence). The CDR3 length is 13 residues. Trimming shortened V by 6 bases and J by 1 base, and 9 bases separated the two germline ends. CDR3 bases: TGTGCCAGCAGTCAACAGGGGAACACTGAAGCTTTCTTT. Its translation: CASSQQGNTEAFF.

This chain joins TRBV7-8 and TRBJ2-5; tentative D call: TRBD1 (5 bases). The CDR3 runs 15 residues. Trimming took off 0 bases at V and 2 bases at J, with 10 bases between the two ends. Per germline, CDR1 SGHVS and CDR2 FQNEAQ. Here the CDR3 reads CASSLAPQGQETQYF. The CDR3 DNA is TGTGCCAGCAGCTTAGCGCCGCAGGGACAAGAGACCCAGTACTTC.

The chain uses TRBV27 and TRBJ2-3, with a possible D match to TRBD1 (5 bases). V gave up 2 bases and J gave up 1 base, with 13 bases separating them. CDR1 is MNHEY and CDR2 is SMNVEV in the germline V gene (reference sequence). The length of the CDR3 is 16 residues. The CDR3 loop reads CASSLLRVWGTDTQYF. DNA of the CDR3: TGTGCCAGCAGTTTACTCAGGGTGTGGGGCACAGATACGCAGTATTTT.

The chain links TRBV5-4 to TRBJ1-5, with D possibly being TRBD1 (6 bases). The ends were cut back, 1 base at V and 4 bases at J, with 12 bases in the middle. Germline CDR1 and CDR2: SGHNT and YYREEE (reference sequence). The CDR3 contains 15 residues. The CDR3 is CASSLQGQGNQPQHF. DNA of the CDR3: TGTGCCAGCAGCTTGCAGGGTCAGGGGAATCAGCCCCAGCATTTT.

This sequence joins TRBV11-2 and TRBJ2-3; D is uncertain. Germline CDR1 SGHAT, CDR2 FQNNGV. The CDR3 totals 18 residues. The V end lost 2 bases, the J end lost 1 base, and 19 bases lay between the germline ends. The CDR3 reads CASSLQTSDFPRTDTQYF. The CDR3 bases are TGTGCCAGCAGCTTACAGACTTCTGACTTCCCCCGCACAGATACGCAGTATTTT.

The V gene is TRBV30, the J gene TRBJ2-7; D gene uncertain. The CDR3 is 12 residues long. V lost 4 bases, J lost 3 bases, and 10 bases lay in between. Germline V gene lookup returns CDR1 GTSNPN and CDR2 SVGIG (reference sequence). The CDR3 DNA reads as TGTGCCTGGACGAACCGGGTCTACGAGCAGTACTTC. The encoded protein is CAWTNRVYEQYF.

The gene calls are TRBV6-5 and TRBJ1-6; 8 bases map to TRBD1. V shed 5 bases and J 14 bases; nucleotides not matched to a gene: 11. The CDR3 sequence is 14 residues long. The germline V gene has CDR1 MNHEY and CDR2 SVGAGI. In DNA, the CDR3 is TGTGCCAGCAGTGTGGACAGGGACCCAGTCTCCCTCCACTTT. Residues: CASSVDRDPVSLHF.